This TCR beta chain derives from a study of T cells in Graves' hyperthyroidism and ophthalmopathy. CDR1 is SGHTA and CDR2 is FQGTGA in the germline V gene. The CDR3 is 14 amino acids. V was trimmed by 6 bases and J by 3 bases, leaving 15 bases between them. Amplification yielded TCR beta CDR3 regions, with RNA transcripts as the source. An initial round of RT-PCR targeting the TCR CDR3 relied on the HTBI primer set. TCRdb ran MiXCR on the multiplex PCR reads and lists one entry per CDR3 protein. The sample records roughly 500,000 distinct CDR3 sequences, approximately 44% being singletons. Study findings and constraints: The blood repertoire included most of the expanded thyroid clonotypes above 0.001.

Remarks on this clonotype: The antigen is undetermined.

Sequencing was done on a sample of peripheral blood or thyroid tissue (not recorded which). This sequence was found in an adult woman with Graves' disease, either hyperthyroidism or ophthalmopathy (not recorded which). This chain links TRBV7-3 with TRBJ2-7; D unclear. CDR3 DNA: TGTGCCAGCAGTCCCCGGAACAGCCTCTACGAGCAGTACTTC. Amino acids: CASSPRNSLYEQYF.